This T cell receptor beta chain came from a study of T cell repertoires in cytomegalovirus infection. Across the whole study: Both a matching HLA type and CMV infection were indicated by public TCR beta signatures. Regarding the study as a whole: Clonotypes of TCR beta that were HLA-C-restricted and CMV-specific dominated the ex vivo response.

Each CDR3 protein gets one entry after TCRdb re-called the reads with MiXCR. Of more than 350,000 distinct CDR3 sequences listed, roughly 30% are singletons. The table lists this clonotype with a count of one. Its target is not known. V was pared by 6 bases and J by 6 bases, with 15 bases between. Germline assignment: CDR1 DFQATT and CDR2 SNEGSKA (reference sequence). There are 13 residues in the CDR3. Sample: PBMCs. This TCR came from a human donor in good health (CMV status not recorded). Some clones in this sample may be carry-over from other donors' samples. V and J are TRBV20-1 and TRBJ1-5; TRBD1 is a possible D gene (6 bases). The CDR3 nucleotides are TGCAGTGCCGGGACCGGAGGGGGTCAGCCCCAGCATTTT. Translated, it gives CSAGTGGGQPQHF.